The sequence of this T cell receptor (beta chain) was determined in a study of cytomegalovirus exposure and HLA in healthy donors. CDR1 is GTSNPN, CDR2 SVGIG, per germline (reference sequence). CDR3 length equals 15 residues. Unmatched junction bases numbered 4, after V lost 0 bases and J lost 3 bases. The assay was immunoSEQ multiplex PCR, and TCRdb's table has in-frame clones only and misses some. The table lists around 71,000 clones, about 94% of them singletons, with roughly 1.4% in the top ten. Separate from the roughly 720-subject first cohort, the approximately 120-subject validation cohort was the one that the donors belonged to.

This chain joins TRBV30 and TRBJ2-3, with 9 bases matching TRBD2. Sequenced input: PBMCs. The clonotype comes from a man aged 18 to 29 in good health and CMV-seropositive. The CDR3 spells CAWSVGSGGTDTQYF. The CDR3, as DNA: TGTGCCTGGAGTGTCGGTAGCGGGGGTACAGATACGCAGTATTTT.